The 26 T cell receptor beta chains listed next were all sequenced from one sample in a study of human T cells and chemical hapten exposure. One entry per CDR3 protein, called by TCRdb with MiXCR from the RACE reads. Of under 95,000 distinct CDR3 sequences detected, 8.5% to 9% appear once; the ten largest clones hold 2.6%. The time point: pre-sensitization, week 0. The treatment denotes: therapeutic diphenylcyclopropenone sensitization with weekly scalp DPC. Specimen: whole blood, collected in connection with sensitization to the hapten diphenylcyclopropenone (DPC). All receptors come from a man in his forties with alopecia areata. Some clones in this sample may be carry-over from other donors' samples.

V is TRBV18 and J is TRBJ1-1; a possible D gene is TRBD1 (5 bases). CDR3 length equals 13 residues. The V end was cut by 9 bases, the J end by 0 bases, with 11 bases between. Germline assignment: CDR1 KGHSH and CDR2 LQKENI. CDR3: CASSGTMNTEAFF. Here the CDR3 DNA reads TGTGCCAGTTCCGGGACCATGAACACTGAAGCTTTCTTT.

Notes on this clonotype: A read error may be the cause here, since a much bigger clone is one base away. This chain uses TRBV7-2 with TRBJ2-7; D unclear. The V gene lost 1 base and the J gene lost 5 bases, with 6 bases spanning the gap. The germline CDR1 and CDR2 sequences are SGHTA and FQGNSA. This CDR3 has 12 residues. The CDR3: CASSLGLNEQYF. The CDR3 bases are TGTGCCAGCAGCTTAGGCCTTAACGAGCAGTACTTC.

This clonotype was detected ten times or more. CDR3 sequence reads: CASSLVTGYGYTF. In nucleotides, the CDR3 is TGTGCCAGCAGCTTAGTTACAGGGTATGGCTACACCTTC. The chain recombines TRBV7-2 with TRBJ1-2; maybe TRBD1 (6 bases). V shed 1 base and J shed 5 bases, with 8 bases lying between them. Germline V gene sequence: CDR1 SGHTA, CDR2 FQGNSA. The CDR3 totals 13 residues.

This clonotype showed up many times. This chain uses TRBV12-3 or TRBV12-4 with TRBJ2-7, with 11 positions matching TRBD1. V dropped 7 bases and J dropped 5; count of bases not matched to a gene: 13. The CDR3 is 16 amino acids. CDR3 residues: CASTLRFRTGGDEQYF. The CDR3 coding sequence is TGTGCCAGCACCTTACGCTTTCGGACAGGGGGCGACGAGCAGTACTTC.

The sample holds many counts of this clonotype. The rearrangement joins TRBV28 to TRBJ2-7; 11 nucleotides align to TRBD1. CDR1 and CDR2 from the germline V gene are MDHEN and SYDVKM. CDR3 length equals 12 residues. Trimming at V came to 5 bases and at J to 13 bases, leaving 7 bases not matched to a gene. In DNA form, the CDR3 reads TGTGCCAGCAGTAAGGACAGGGGGCGCGTTTACGTC. Translated, it gives CASSKDRGRVYV.

The chain carries TRBV7-8 and TRBJ1-4, with D perhaps matching TRBD1 (6 bases). CDR3 length: 18 residues. The V and J ends lost 4 bases and 6 bases respectively, with 24 bases between them. The germline V gene has CDR1 SGHVS and CDR2 FQNEAQ. This CDR3 reads CASSSWVIGGHEDEKLFF. The CDR3 DNA reads as TGTGCCAGCAGCTCTTGGGTTATAGGGGGGCACGAAGATGAAAAACTGTTTTTT. The full variable domain, in which reference TRBV7-8 and TRBJ1-4 provide the parts outside the CDR3, is GAGVSQSPRYKVAKRGQDVALRCDPISGHVSLFWYQQALGQGPEFLTYFQNEAQLDKSGLPSDRFFAERPEGSVSTLKIQRTQQEDSAVYLCASSSWVIGGHEDEKLFFGSGTQLSVL.

This clonotype was observed a handful of times. The V gene is TRBV3-1, the J gene TRBJ1-5; possible D gene TRBD1, 5 bases. V was pared by 0 bases and J by 5 bases, with 5 bases between. CDR1 and CDR2 (germline): LGHDT, YNNKEL (reference sequence). This CDR3 contains 13 residues. CDR3 DNA sequence: TGTGCCAGCAGCCAAGACAGGGATCAGCCCCAGCATTTT. Its protein is CASSQDRDQPQHF.

The chain combines TRBV10-3 with TRBJ2-3; TRBD1 might be the D (6 bases). V lost 6 bases to trimming and J lost 2 bases, with 9 bases between them. The germline V gene encodes CDR1 ENHRY and CDR2 SYGVKD. The length of the CDR3 is 13 residues. The chain's CDR3 is CAIRTGHTDTQYF. Written as DNA, the CDR3 is TGTGCCATCAGGACAGGTCACACAGATACGCAGTATTTT.

V gene TRBV29-1 combines with J gene TRBJ2-3, with 8 bases matching TRBD2. CDR3 length equals 13 residues. Germline lookup yields CDR1 SQVTM and CDR2 ANQGSEA. V dropped 7 bases and J dropped 6; count of bases not matched to a gene: 9. CDR3 sequence: CSAEGSGKDTQYF. DNA for the CDR3: TGCAGCGCAGAGGGTAGCGGGAAGGATACGCAGTATTTT.

The table lists this clonotype with many counts. This chain uses TRBV13 with TRBJ2-3, with TRBD2 identical over 8 bases. J was trimmed by 6 bases and V by 3 bases; bases with no gene match: 8. CDR1 is PRHDT and CDR2 is FYEKMQ in the germline V gene (reference sequence). This CDR3 region has 15 residues. In DNA, the CDR3 is TGTGCCAGCAGCTTTGGAGCGGGAGTCGGTGATACGCAGTATTTT. This gives the protein CASSFGAGVGDTQYF.

This clonotype was observed many times. CDR3 DNA sequence: TGCAGCGTTCTCGGTCCACGCTCCTACAATGAGCAGTTCTTC. Translating gives CSVLGPRSYNEQFF. The chain employs TRBV29-1 and TRBJ2-1; no reliable D call. Germline CDR1 is SQVTM and CDR2 is ANQGSEA. Trimming cost V 5 bases and J 0 bases, with 11 bases left between them. This CDR3 is built from 14 residues.

This clonotype was seen more than once but under ten times. The chain has TRBV9 and TRBJ2-3; D might be TRBD2 (5 bases). The CDR3 is made up of 15 amino acids. Germline CDR1 is SGDLS and CDR2 is YYNGEE. Trimming removed 4 bases from V and 2 bases from J, with 14 bases in between. CDR3 nucleotides: TGTGCCAGCAGCTCCCGTAGGACTGACACAGATACGCAGTATTTT. Translation: CASSSRRTDTDTQYF.

The table lists this clonotype with a few counts. The V gene is TRBV11-2, the J gene TRBJ2-7, with 9 nucleotides matching TRBD1. The CDR3 loop spans 13 amino acids. With 5 bases clipped from V and 4 bases from J, the junction kept 3 bases outside the gene matches. Germline CDR1 SGHAT, CDR2 FQNNGV. The CDR3 loop reads CASSIGTGYEQYF. In DNA form, the CDR3 reads TGTGCCAGCAGCATCGGGACAGGGTACGAGCAGTACTTC.

This clonotype was counted many times. The chain is built from TRBV20-1 and TRBJ2-3; D is ambiguous. The CDR3 runs to 12 residues. The V gene's germline CDR1 is DFQATT and CDR2 SNEGSKA (reference sequence). V lost 1 base and J lost 5, with 7 bases in between. The CDR3 region has the DNA TGCAGTGCTAGAGTGGGTGAAGATACGCAGTATTTT. Translated, it gives CSARVGEDTQYF.

The genes are TRBV27 and TRBJ2-2, with D perhaps assigned TRBD1 or TRBD2 (6 bases each). This CDR3 is 14 amino acids long. CDR1 and CDR2 from the germline V gene are MNHEY and SMNVEV (reference sequence). V lost 10 bases to trimming and J lost 4 bases, with 16 bases between them. CDR3 sequence (DNA): TGTGCCACCGCGAAAGGGGGGCGCACCGGGGAGCTGTTTTTT. This sequence encodes CATAKGGRTGELFF.

The chain links TRBV10-3 to TRBJ2-7, with 10 nucleotides matching TRBD2. CDR1 and CDR2 (germline): ENHRY, SYGVKD. The V gene end was trimmed by 6 bases and the J gene end by 7 bases; junction bases not matched to a gene: 12. The CDR3 runs to 15 residues. The CDR3 reads CAIRGLARADSEQYF. CDR3 bases: TGTGCCATCAGGGGACTAGCGCGAGCCGATTCGGAGCAGTACTTC.

The chain recombines TRBV7-2 with TRBJ2-1; the D gene is possibly TRBD1 (6 bases). V lost 3 bases and J lost 7, with 16 bases in between. The germline gives CDR1 SGHTA, CDR2 FQGNSA. CDR3 length: 15 amino acids. In nucleotides, the CDR3 is TGTGCCAGCAGCTTGTGGATGGGGGACATAAATGAGCAGTTCTTC. Its protein product is CASSLWMGDINEQFF. Drawing the rest from reference TRBV7-2 and TRBJ2-1, the complete variable domain is GAGVSQSPSNKVTEKGKDVELRCDPISGHTALYWYRQSLGQGLEFLIYFQGNSAPDKSGLPSDRFSAERTGGSVSTLTIQRTQQEDSAVYLCASSLWMGDINEQFFGPGTRLTVL.

This clonotype was recorded a few times. The chain has TRBV29-1 and TRBJ1-1; no reliable D call. The CDR3 is 12 amino acids. The germline V and J ends were trimmed by 4 bases and 1 base, with 7 bases remaining between them. Germline assignment: CDR1 SQVTM and CDR2 ANQGSEA. CDR3 amino acids: CSVVPGNTEAFF. The CDR3 DNA follows: TGCAGCGTTGTTCCGGGGAACACTGAAGCTTTCTTT.

The V gene is TRBV3-1, the J gene TRBJ2-7; 10 bases align to TRBD2. CDR3 length: 16 residues. Germline CDR1 and CDR2: LGHDT and YNNKEL (reference sequence). J gave up 7 bases and V 4 bases, and 13 bases lay outside the gene matches. CDR3 nucleotide sequence: TGTGCCAGCAGCCTTAGGAGAATAGCGGGAGGTCGGGAGCAGTACGTC. It is translated as CASSLRRIAGGREQYV.

In its sample, this clonotype was seen a few times. V usage is TRBV30 and J usage is TRBJ2-1; D possibly corresponds to TRBD2 (7 bases). Trimming pared 4 bases from V and 7 bases from J, leaving 14 bases between. The CDR3 extends over 13 amino acids. Germline-derived CDR1 and CDR2 are GTSNPN and SVGIG (reference sequence). The CDR3 DNA follows: TGTGCCTGGACCAGGGAGGGGGTAAATGAGCAGTTCTTC. It is translated as CAWTREGVNEQFF.

The chain uses TRBV7-2 and TRBJ2-2, with D perhaps matching TRBD2 (5 bases). CDR3 length: 14 amino acids. The V end lost 5 bases, the J end lost 1 base, and 8 bases lay between the germline ends. Looked up from germline, CDR1 is SGHTA and CDR2 is FQGNSA. The CDR3 sequence: CASSVAGNTGELFF. DNA for the CDR3: TGTGCCAGCAGCGTGGCGGGGAACACCGGGGAGCTGTTTTTT.

This clonotype has ten or more counts. The V gene is TRBV5-1, the J gene TRBJ2-2; D may be TRBD2 (5 bases). Per germline, CDR1 SGHRS and CDR2 YFSETQ. Trimming stripped 4 bases from V and 3 bases from J, with 10 bases between. The CDR3 consists of 14 residues. As DNA, the CDR3 is TGCGCCAGCAGCCTGAGGGTCGACACCGGGGAGCTGTTTTTT. Protein: CASSLRVDTGELFF.

This clonotype occurred many times. V and J are TRBV3-1 and TRBJ1-4, with D unresolved. Germline assignment: CDR1 LGHDT and CDR2 YNNKEL (reference sequence). This CDR3 has 15 residues. The V gene lost 0 bases and the J gene lost 3 bases, with 8 bases spanning the gap. CDR3 region: CASSQDVGPNEKLFF. The CDR3 region has the DNA TGTGCCAGCAGCCAAGATGTAGGGCCTAATGAAAAACTGTTTTTT. Drawing the rest from reference TRBV3-1 and TRBJ1-4, the complete variable domain is DTAVSQTPKYLVTQMGNDKSIKCEQNLGHDTMYWYKQDSKKFLKIMFSYNNKELIINETVPNRFSPKSPDKAHLNLHINSLELGDSAVYFCASSQDVGPNEKLFFGSGTQLSVL.

This sequence joins TRBV24-1 and TRBJ1-5, with D possibly TRBD1 on 5 matching bases. The CDR3 consists of 13 residues. V was shortened by 4 bases and J by 7 bases, with 10 bases between the two germline ends. CDR1 and CDR2 from the germline V gene are KGHDR and SFDVKD. This CDR3 reads CATSEAGRQPQHF. In DNA form, the CDR3 reads TGTGCCACCAGTGAGGCAGGGCGGCAGCCCCAGCATTTT.

This clonotype was counted a few times. V usage is TRBV6-2 or TRBV6-3 and J usage is TRBJ2-3, with D uncertain. This CDR3 has 14 amino acids. CDR1 is MNHEY, CDR2 SVGEGT, per germline. V was shortened by 6 bases and J by 0 bases, with 10 bases between the two germline ends. The CDR3 sequence is CASRPRPSTDTQYF. The CDR3 coding sequence is TGTGCCAGCAGACCCCGACCTAGCACAGATACGCAGTATTTT.

This clonotype came up a few times. The V call is TRBV12-3 or TRBV12-4, the J call TRBJ1-2; 9 positions match TRBD1. The CDR3 extends over 15 amino acids. V lost 5 bases to trimming and J lost 5 bases; unmatched junction nucleotides: 9. The CDR3 protein is CASSSAPGQGYGYTF. The CDR3 DNA follows: TGTGCCAGCAGTAGCGCCCCGGGACAGGGATATGGCTACACCTTC.